One T cell receptor beta chain is described in this entry. This sample stems from a study of long-term antiretroviral therapy in people with HIV. Survey-level resolution applied to immunoSEQ assay v3.0. Sequencing was performed with immunoSEQ multiplex PCR; in TCRdb, only in-frame clones are kept and a portion is missing. The data contain 30,000 or so clones, roughly 74% of them singletons. The germline V and J ends were trimmed by 0 bases and 3 bases, with 19 bases remaining between them. The CDR3 consists of 18 residues. Germline loops: CDR1 SGHDN, CDR2 FVKESK. V and J are TRBV14 and TRBJ2-3; unclear D gene. This material consisted of unsorted PBMCs, taken 3 years after starting antiretroviral therapy. This TCR was recovered from a man aged 50 or older with HIV. CDR3 DNA sequence: TGTGCCAGCAGCCAAGAAGAGGCAGCCTTTTTTCGTACAGATACGCAGTATTTT. Protein sequence: CASSQEEAAFFRTDTQYF. Filled out from reference TRBV14 and TRBJ2-3, the complete variable domain reads EAGVTQFPSHSVIEKGQTVTLRCDPISGHDNLYWYRRVMGKEIKFLLHFVKESKQDESGMPNNRFLAERTGGTYSTLKVQPAELEDSGVYFCASSQEEAAFFRTDTQYFGPGTRLTVL.